A selection of T cell receptor beta chains follows, all from one sample in a study of radiation and T cells in renal cell carcinoma. Method: immunoSEQ multiplex PCR; TCRdb's copy keeps in-frame clones and lacks some. This table holds over 85,000 clones, approximately 80% found once. The sample was blood, taken from a patient whose treatment included radiotherapy and nephrectomy. The receptors were sampled from a middle-aged man with renal cell carcinoma. Each CDR3 is given with its conserved first and last residue. The D gene is left open where the match is weak. Clone size is given for some rows only: seen once, a few or many times, or a class if the clone is expanded.

abundance: once; v_gene: TRBV9; j_gene: TRBJ1-2; d_gene: NA; CDR3nt: TGTGCCAGCAGCCCCGACGTGGGGGGGTATGGCTACACCTTC; CDR3aa: CASSPDVGGYGYTF
abundance: NA; v_gene: TRBV6-5; j_gene: TRBJ2-3; d_gene: NA; CDR3nt: TGTGCCAGCAGCCGAGACCTAGTAGGGAATACGCAGTATTTT; CDR3aa: CASSRDLVGNTQYF
abundance: NA; v_gene: TRBV28; j_gene: TRBJ2-1; d_gene: TRBD2; CDR3nt: TGTGCCAGCAGTCAATTGGGCGGGAGTACCTACAATGAGCAGTTCTTC; CDR3aa: CASSQLGGSTYNEQFF
abundance: NA; v_gene: TRBV28; j_gene: TRBJ1-4; d_gene: NA; CDR3nt: TGTGCCAGCAGTTTAGTTGGGGGAACAACTAATGAAAAACTGTTTTTT; CDR3aa: CASSLVGGTTNEKLFF
abundance: few; v_gene: TRBV4-2; j_gene: TRBJ1-1; d_gene: NA; CDR3nt: TGTGCCAGCAGCCCGGGACCTACCGGGAACACTGAAGCTTTCTTT; CDR3aa: CASSPGPTGNTEAFF
abundance: NA; v_gene: TRBV6-5; j_gene: TRBJ2-7; d_gene: TRBD1; CDR3nt: TGTGCCAGCAGGGACAGGGGAGAAATCGTGTACGAGCAGTACTTC; CDR3aa: CASRDRGEIVYEQYF
abundance: NA; v_gene: TRBV27; j_gene: TRBJ2-4; d_gene: NA; CDR3nt: TGTGCCAGCAGTCTAGGGGGAGCAGCCAAAAACATTCAGTACTTC; CDR3aa: CASSLGGAAKNIQYF
abundance: NA; v_gene: TRBV9; j_gene: TRBJ2-3; d_gene: TRBD2; CDR3nt: TGTGCCAGCAGCGTTGGCGGGAGTGGGGCAGATACGCAGTATTTT; CDR3aa: CASSVGGSGADTQYF
abundance: NA; v_gene: TRBV6-1; j_gene: TRBJ1-6; d_gene: TRBD1; CDR3nt: TGTGCCAGCAGTGAATGGGGACAGGCCTCACCCCTCCACTTT; CDR3aa: CASSEWGQASPLHF
abundance: once; v_gene: TRBV7-6; j_gene: TRBJ1-2; d_gene: TRBD1; CDR3nt: TGTGCCAGCAGCTTAGCAGGCTTGGGACAGGGCTATGGCTACACCTTC; CDR3aa: CASSLAGLGQGYGYTF
abundance: once; v_gene: TRBV6-6; j_gene: TRBJ2-7; d_gene: NA; CDR3nt: TGTGCCAGCAGTTACCAAGACAGACGTTCCCTTTACGAGCAGTACTTC; CDR3aa: CASSYQDRRSLYEQYF
abundance: NA; v_gene: TRBV6-5; j_gene: TRBJ1-3; d_gene: NA; CDR3nt: TGTGCCAGCTTCCCTACAGGGAACTCTGGAAACACCATATATTTT; CDR3aa: CASFPTGNSGNTIYF
abundance: many; v_gene: TRBV5-4; j_gene: TRBJ2-7; d_gene: NA; CDR3nt: TGTGCCAGCAGCGTGAATTATGTCGAGCAGTACTTC; CDR3aa: CASSVNYVEQYF
abundance: NA; v_gene: TRBV19; j_gene: TRBJ2-5; d_gene: NA; CDR3nt: TGTGCCAGTAGTATGGGGCCACAAGAGACCCAGTACTTC; CDR3aa: CASSMGPQETQYF
abundance: NA; v_gene: TRBV4-2; j_gene: TRBJ1-1; d_gene: NA; CDR3nt: TGTGCCAGCAGCCAAGATGGACACTCGAGCACTGAAGCTTTCTTT; CDR3aa: CASSQDGHSSTEAFF
abundance: few; v_gene: TRBV4-1; j_gene: TRBJ1-2; d_gene: TRBD1; CDR3nt: TGCGCCAGCAGCCAGAAGACAGGGACCTATGGCTACACCTTC; CDR3aa: CASSQKTGTYGYTF
abundance: NA; v_gene: TRBV6-1; j_gene: TRBJ2-2; d_gene: TRBD1; CDR3nt: TGTGCCAGCAGTGCCGGGACAGGGAACACCGGGGAGCTGTTTTTT; CDR3aa: CASSAGTGNTGELFF
abundance: NA; v_gene: TRBV2; j_gene: TRBJ1-1; d_gene: NA; CDR3nt: TGTGCCAGCAGTGTGGGGAACACTGAAGCTTTCTTT; CDR3aa: CASSVGNTEAFF
abundance: NA; v_gene: TRBV5-1; j_gene: TRBJ1-5; d_gene: NA; CDR3nt: TGCGCCAGCAGCTTGTGGGGGGCCGGTCAGCCCCAGCATTTT; CDR3aa: CASSLWGAGQPQHF
abundance: NA; v_gene: TRBV6-1; j_gene: TRBJ1-2; d_gene: NA; CDR3nt: TGTGCCAGCAGGAGTCCAGGGTTTGGCTACACCTTC; CDR3aa: CASRSPGFGYTF
abundance: NA; v_gene: TRBV28; j_gene: TRBJ1-2; d_gene: TRBD1; CDR3nt: TGTGCCAGCAGGTCTGTACAGGGGGCTAACTATGGCTACACCTTC; CDR3aa: CASRSVQGANYGYTF
abundance: NA; v_gene: TRBV7-2; j_gene: TRBJ2-3; d_gene: TRBD1; CDR3nt: TGTGCCAGCAGCTTATCAACGGGACAGGGTTTGGATACGCAGTATTTT; CDR3aa: CASSLSTGQGLDTQYF